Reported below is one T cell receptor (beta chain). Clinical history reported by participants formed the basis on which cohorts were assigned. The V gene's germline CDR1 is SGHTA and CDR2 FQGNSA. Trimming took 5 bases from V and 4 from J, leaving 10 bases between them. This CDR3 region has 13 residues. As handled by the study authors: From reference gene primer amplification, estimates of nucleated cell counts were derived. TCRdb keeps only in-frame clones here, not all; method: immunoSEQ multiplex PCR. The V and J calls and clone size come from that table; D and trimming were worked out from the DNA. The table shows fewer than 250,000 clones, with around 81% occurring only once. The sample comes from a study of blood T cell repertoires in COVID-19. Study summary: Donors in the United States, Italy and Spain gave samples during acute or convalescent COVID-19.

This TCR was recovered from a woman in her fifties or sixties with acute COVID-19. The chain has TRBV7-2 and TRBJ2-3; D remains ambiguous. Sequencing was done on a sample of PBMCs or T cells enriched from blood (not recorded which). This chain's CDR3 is CASSPSLADTQYF. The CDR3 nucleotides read TGTGCCAGCAGCCCTTCTCTCGCAGATACGCAGTATTTT. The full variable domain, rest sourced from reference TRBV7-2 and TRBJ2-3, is GAGVSQSPSNKVTEKGKDVELRCDPISGHTALYWYRQSLGQGLEFLIYFQGNSAPDKSGLPSDRFSAERTGGSVSTLTIQRTQQEDSAVYLCASSPSLADTQYFGPGTRLTVL.